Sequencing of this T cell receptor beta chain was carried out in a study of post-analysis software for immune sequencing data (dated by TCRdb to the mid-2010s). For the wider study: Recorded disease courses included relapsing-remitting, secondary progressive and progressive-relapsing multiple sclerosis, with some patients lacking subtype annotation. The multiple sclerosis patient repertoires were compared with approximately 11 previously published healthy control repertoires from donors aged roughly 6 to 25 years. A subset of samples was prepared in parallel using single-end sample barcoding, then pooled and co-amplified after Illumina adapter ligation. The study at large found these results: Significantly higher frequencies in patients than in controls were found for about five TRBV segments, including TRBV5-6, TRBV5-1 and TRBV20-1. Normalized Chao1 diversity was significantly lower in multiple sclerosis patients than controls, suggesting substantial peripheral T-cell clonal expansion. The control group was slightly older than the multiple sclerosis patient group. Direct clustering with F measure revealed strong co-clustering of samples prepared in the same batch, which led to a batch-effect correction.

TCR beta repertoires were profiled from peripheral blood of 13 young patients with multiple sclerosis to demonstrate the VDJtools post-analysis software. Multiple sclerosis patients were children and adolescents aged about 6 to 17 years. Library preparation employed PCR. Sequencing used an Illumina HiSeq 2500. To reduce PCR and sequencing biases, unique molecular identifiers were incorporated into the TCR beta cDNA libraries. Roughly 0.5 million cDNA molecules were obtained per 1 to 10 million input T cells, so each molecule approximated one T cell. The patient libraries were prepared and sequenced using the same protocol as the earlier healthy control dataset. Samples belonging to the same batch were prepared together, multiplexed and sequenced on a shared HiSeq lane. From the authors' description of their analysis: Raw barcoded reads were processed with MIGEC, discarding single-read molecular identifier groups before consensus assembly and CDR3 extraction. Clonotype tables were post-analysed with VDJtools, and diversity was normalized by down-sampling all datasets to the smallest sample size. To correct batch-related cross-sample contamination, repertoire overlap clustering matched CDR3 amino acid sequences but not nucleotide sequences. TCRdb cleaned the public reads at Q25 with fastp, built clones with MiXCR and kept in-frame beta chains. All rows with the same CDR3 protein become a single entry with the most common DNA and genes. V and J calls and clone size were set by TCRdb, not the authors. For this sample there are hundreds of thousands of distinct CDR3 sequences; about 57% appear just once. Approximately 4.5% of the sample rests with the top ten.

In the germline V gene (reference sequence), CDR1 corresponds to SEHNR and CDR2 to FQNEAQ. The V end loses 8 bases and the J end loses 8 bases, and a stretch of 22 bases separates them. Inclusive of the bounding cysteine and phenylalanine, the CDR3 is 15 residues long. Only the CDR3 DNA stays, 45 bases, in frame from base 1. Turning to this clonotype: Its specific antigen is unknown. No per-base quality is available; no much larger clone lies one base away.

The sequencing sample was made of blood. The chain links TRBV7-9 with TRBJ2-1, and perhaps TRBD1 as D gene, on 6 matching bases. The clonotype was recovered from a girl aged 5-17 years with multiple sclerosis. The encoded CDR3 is CASVFQGRPIDEQFF. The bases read TGTGCCAGCGTATTTCAGGGGCGCCCCATTGATGAGCAGTTCTTC.